The present TCR beta chain was sequenced within a study of T cells in Graves' hyperthyroidism and ophthalmopathy. Study-level background: Specimen type is peripheral blood, collected at initial diagnosis prior to any treatment. Study-wide results and caveats: Most expanded thyroid clonotypes above 0.001 also appeared in blood.

Note on this clonotype: Its target is unknown.

A Clinical Activity Score of at least 3, a NOSPECS grade of at least 4 and a duration under 3 months were recorded in the ophthalmopathy patients. V shed 0 bases and J shed 1 base, with 9 bases lying between them. The CDR3 length is 15 residues. Germline CDR1 is MNHEY and CDR2 is SVGEGT. RNA transcripts were the template for amplifying TCR beta CDR3 regions. The TCR CDR3 first-round RT-PCR relied on the HTBI primer set. TCRdb independently ran MiXCR on the multiplex PCR reads; one entry per CDR3 protein. The data contain about 270,000 distinct CDR3 sequences, about 20% of them singletons. The chain combines TRBV6-2 or TRBV6-3 with TRBJ1-2, with a tentative D call TRBD1 (6 bases). The receptor's source is a man younger than 45 with Graves' ophthalmopathy. Sequencing used blood. The CDR3 here is CASSYSGDINYGYTF. The CDR3 DNA follows: TGTGCCAGCAGTTACTCTGGGGACATTAACTATGGCTACACCTTC.